Each of the 27 T cell receptor beta chains below was sequenced from the same sample in a study of T cell clonotyping in hematopoietic cell transplantation. TCRdb's copy holds only in-frame clones and misses some; the assay was immunoSEQ multiplex PCR. Of more than 25,000 clones listed, about three quarters are singletons. Sample time point: recipient sample about 28 days before transplant, after cytoreduction. The source was peripheral blood mononuclear cells, collected before stem cell transplant. The receptor source for this set is a young woman with chronic myeloid leukemia. Some clones in this sample may be carry-over from other donors' samples.

The V call is TRBV14, the J call TRBJ2-7; possibly TRBD1 for D (6 bases). There are 15 residues in the CDR3. The germline V gene has CDR1 SGHDN and CDR2 FVKESK. V was clipped by 4 bases and J by 2 bases, with 15 bases between them. CDR3 DNA sequence: TGTGCCAGCAGCCCCAGAAGGACAGAGACCTACGAGCAGTACTTC. The encoded protein is CASSPRRTETYEQYF.

The chain recombines TRBV7-2 with TRBJ1-1, with 8 bases that match TRBD1. V lost 5 bases, J lost 7 bases, and 9 bases stayed unmatched. CDR1 is SGHTA and CDR2 is FQGNSA in the germline V gene. The CDR3 is 14 amino acids. CDR3 residues: CASSTWTGRDEAFF. The CDR3 DNA is TGTGCCAGCAGCACCTGGACAGGGAGGGATGAAGCTTTCTTT. The full variable domain, with the rest looked up from reference TRBV7-2 and TRBJ1-1, is GAGVSQSPSNKVTEKGKDVELRCDPISGHTALYWYRQSLGQGLEFLIYFQGNSAPDKSGLPSDRFSAERTGGSVSTLTIQRTQQEDSAVYLCASSTWTGRDEAFFGQGTRLTVV.

The chain links TRBV29-1 to TRBJ2-1; D is unresolved. Germline loops: CDR1 SQVTM, CDR2 ANQGSEA. The CDR3 loop spans 11 amino acids. Deletions cut 7 bases from V and 10 bases from J, with 14 bases between. CDR3 protein: CSAPTLGEQFF. Written as DNA, the CDR3 is TGCAGCGCTCCGACGCTCGGGGAGCAGTTCTTC.

The rearrangement links TRBV2 to TRBJ1-6; D possibly corresponds to TRBD1 (6 bases). The CDR3 is 15 amino acids. V was clipped by 6 bases and J by 7 bases, with 16 bases between them. The germline CDR1 and CDR2 sequences are SNHLY and FYNNEI. This CDR3 reads CASSDRDTLNSPLHF. The CDR3 DNA follows: TGTGCCAGCAGCGATAGGGACACCTTAAATTCACCCCTCCACTTT.

The chain employs TRBV5-8 and TRBJ2-1; TRBD2 might be the D (6 bases). The CDR3 runs to 17 residues. The germline V gene has CDR1 SGHTS and CDR2 YDEGEE. Deletions cut 2 bases from V and 7 bases from J, with 22 bases between. In DNA, the CDR3 is TGTGCCAGCAGCTTCTCCAAGTCGGGAGTTTTAAAGAATGAGCAGTTCTTC. This gives the protein CASSFSKSGVLKNEQFF.

This clone came up once. The genes are TRBV4-3 and TRBJ2-2; D remains unclear. The germline gives CDR1 LGHNA, CDR2 YSLEER. V shed 0 bases and J shed 5 bases, with 7 bases lying between them. The CDR3 has 14 residues. The CDR3 DNA is TGCGCCAGCAGCCAAGATCGGTGGACCGGGGAGCTGTTTTTT. Its translation is CASSQDRWTGELFF.

This chain connects TRBV27 to TRBJ1-2; 8 nucleotides line up with TRBD1. The CDR3 totals 14 residues. Germline lookup yields CDR1 MNHEY and CDR2 SMNVEV (reference sequence). The ends lost 6 bases at V and 4 bases at J; junction bases unmatched: 7. CDR3 DNA sequence: TGTGCCAGCAGGTGGGGCCAGGGGGCCTATGGCTACACCTTC. This sequence encodes CASRWGQGAYGYTF.

The chain links TRBV11-2 to TRBJ1-2, with a weak D call TRBD1 (5 bases). This CDR3 spans 14 amino acids. Trimming removed 3 bases from V and 4 bases from J, with 12 bases in between. Germline assignment: CDR1 SGHAT and CDR2 FQNNGV. The CDR3 region has the DNA TGTGCCAGCAGCTTGGGCAGGGAGCTCTATGGCTACACCTTC. Translated: CASSLGRELYGYTF.

The chain employs TRBV6-5 and TRBJ1-2; no reliable D call. The germline CDR1 and CDR2 sequences are MNHEY and SVGAGI. This CDR3 is built from 13 residues. With 5 bases removed from V and 8 bases from J, the gap between germline ends came to 15 bases. This chain's CDR3 is CASSRTLERGYTF. CDR3 DNA: TGTGCCAGCAGTCGGACTCTAGAGAGGGGCTACACCTTC.

The V gene is TRBV14, the J gene TRBJ2-6; the D is unclear. V lost 4 bases and J 0 bases, leaving 1 base between the germline ends. The CDR3 covers 13 residues. Per the germline V gene, CDR1 is SGHDN and CDR2 is FVKESK. The CDR3 coding sequence is TGTGCCAGCAGCCTCTCTGGGGCCAACGTCCTGACTTTC. It translates to CASSLSGANVLTF.

The table lists this clone with a count of one. The chain couples TRBV5-1 to TRBJ2-1; TRBD2 matches 13 bases. The CDR3 has 16 residues. V was clipped by 4 bases and J by 4 bases; unmatched bases: 5. Germline CDR1 and CDR2: SGHRS and YFSETQ. This CDR3 is CASSTTSGGYYNEQFF. The CDR3 bases are TGCGCCAGCAGCACGACTAGCGGGGGGTATTACAATGAGCAGTTCTTC.

The chain carries TRBV6-6 and TRBJ2-3; tentatively, D is TRBD2 (5 bases). V shed 5 bases and J shed 1 base, with 13 bases lying between them. This CDR3 comprises 15 residues. Germline CDR1 MNHNY, CDR2 SVGAGI (reference sequence). The CDR3 reads CASSPPAGRTDTQYF. Written as DNA, the CDR3 is TGTGCCAGCAGTCCGCCCGCGGGCCGCACAGATACGCAGTATTTT.

The V gene is TRBV9, the J gene TRBJ1-1, with 7 bases aligning to TRBD1. CDR1 and CDR2 from the germline V gene are SGDLS and YYNGEE. Losses at the gene ends were 3 bases for V and 8 bases for J; bases not matched to a gene: 10. This CDR3 is built from 14 residues. The CDR3 bases are TGTGCCAGCAGCGGACAGGGCCAGTTCTCGGAAGCTTTCTTT. This gives the protein CASSGQGQFSEAFF.

The V call is TRBV30, the J call TRBJ2-2, with D hard to call. Germline CDR1 GTSNPN, CDR2 SVGIG (reference sequence). The V gene lost 3 bases and the J gene lost 3 bases, with 5 bases spanning the gap. This CDR3 comprises 12 residues. CDR3 DNA sequence: TGTGCCTGGAGCCTCGACACCGGGGAGCTGTTTTTT. Protein product: CAWSLDTGELFF.

In its sample, this clone was seen a few times. The chain employs TRBV9 and TRBJ1-2; 8 bases map to TRBD1. CDR3 length: 17 amino acids. CDR1 SGDLS and CDR2 YYNGEE come from the germline V gene. V shed 3 bases and J 2 bases; nucleotides not matched to a gene: 12. In DNA form, the CDR3 reads TGTGCCAGCAGCGCGACGGACAGGGCCATTTCAAACTATGGCTACACCTTC. This translates into CASSATDRAISNYGYTF.

The rearrangement joins TRBV5-1 to TRBJ2-7, with TRBD1 identical over 7 bases. CDR1 SGHRS and CDR2 YFSETQ come from the germline V gene. The trim removed 0 bases at V and 4 bases at J, leaving 7 bases unmatched. The CDR3 contains 15 residues. CDR3 bases: TGCGCCAGCAGCTTGGTACTTACAGGGGTATACGAGCAGTACTTC. Its protein is CASSLVLTGVYEQYF. Full variable domain (rest looked up from reference TRBV5-1 and TRBJ2-7): KAGVTQTPRYLIKTRGQQVTLSCSPISGHRSVSWYQQTPGQGLQFLFEYFSETQRNKGNFPGRFSGRQFSNSRSEMNVSTLELGDSALYLCASSLVLTGVYEQYFGPGTRLTVT.

This sequence joins TRBV5-6 and TRBJ2-4, with TRBD1 as a possible D gene (5 bases). The V end lost 1 base, the J end lost 9 bases, and 20 bases lay between the germline ends. Germline loops: CDR1 SGHDT, CDR2 YYEEEE. This CDR3 has 16 amino acids. The CDR3 bases are TGTGCCAGCAGCTTGCCCCTTGGGGCAGACTCACGCATTCAGTACTTC. It specifies CASSLPLGADSRIQYF.

V gene TRBV19 combines with J gene TRBJ2-1; 9 bases align to TRBD2. The ends lost 5 bases at V and 10 bases at J; junction bases unmatched: 12. The CDR3 is 15 amino acids. CDR1 is LNHDA and CDR2 is SQIVND in the germline V gene (reference sequence). CDR3 in DNA: TGTGCCAGTAGTCTGTTAGCGGGGGCCCTTTGGGAGCAGTTCTTC. Its protein product is CASSLLAGALWEQFF.

A few counts support this clone. The V gene is TRBV21-1, the J gene TRBJ1-5; TRBD1, the table's D call, was not compared with the DNA. TRBV21-1 has pseudogene status. The CDR3 is 16 residues long. CDR3 loop: CASSPHGRGRHQPQHF. DNA for the CDR3: TGTGCCAGCAGCCCCCATGGCAGGGGTCGGCATCAGCCCCAGCATTTT.

The rearrangement joins TRBV7-9 to TRBJ1-5; no clear D. Germline CDR1 reads SEHNR; CDR2 reads FQNEAQ (reference sequence). V gave up 5 bases and J gave up 0 bases, with 8 bases separating them. This CDR3 is built from 14 residues. The CDR3 DNA is TGTGCCAGCAGCCGCTCTAATAGCAATCAGCCCCAGCATTTT. Residues: CASSRSNSNQPQHF. Based on the CDR3 plus reference TRBV7-9 and TRBJ1-5, the full variable domain is DTGVSQNPRHKITKRGQNVTFRCDPISEHNRLYWYRQTLGQGPEFLTYFQNEAQLEKSRLLSDRFSAERPKGSFSTLEIQRTEQGDSAMYLCASSRSNSNQPQHFGDGTRLSIL.

J is TRBJ2-5 and V is TRBV4-3; 11 bases fit TRBD1. The V and J ends lost 3 bases and 8 bases, in that order; junction bases with no gene match: 2. This CDR3 has 13 residues. Germline V gene data show CDR1 as LGHNA and CDR2 as YSLEER. The CDR3 sequence is CASSQDRGRTQYF. In DNA, the CDR3 is TGCGCCAGCAGCCAGGACAGGGGGCGAACCCAGTACTTC.

The V call is TRBV2, the J call TRBJ1-2; TRBD1 might be the D (6 bases). Germline V gene lookup returns CDR1 SNHLY and CDR2 FYNNEI. The V gene lost 4 bases and the J gene lost 2 bases, with 11 bases spanning the gap. This CDR3 comprises 14 residues. CDR3 in amino acids: CASSVTGSNYGYTF. The CDR3 DNA follows: TGTGCCAGCAGTGTGACAGGATCCAACTATGGCTACACCTTC.

This rearrangement joins TRBV19 to TRBJ2-1; 11 bases line up with TRBD2. Germline loops: CDR1 LNHDA, CDR2 SQIVND (reference sequence). With 5 bases clipped from V and 3 bases from J, the junction kept 0 bases outside the gene matches. The CDR3 is 14 amino acids. CDR3 in amino acids: CASSGTSGYNEQFF. CDR3 DNA: TGTGCCAGTAGTGGGACTAGCGGCTACAATGAGCAGTTCTTC.

J is TRBJ1-5 and V is TRBV7-2; no clear D. The CDR3 totals 14 residues. The germline V gene has CDR1 SGHTA and CDR2 FQGNSA. Trimming shortened V by 5 bases and J by 0 bases, and 8 bases separated the two germline ends. In DNA, the CDR3 is TGTGCCAGCAGCGCTCAGTATAGCAATCAGCCCCAGCATTTT. It is translated as CASSAQYSNQPQHF.

Only a few counts were recorded for this clone. The gene calls are TRBV29-1 and TRBJ1-1; D remains ambiguous. Germline values: CDR1 SQVTM, CDR2 ANQGSEA. The CDR3 runs to 10 residues. Trimming left V 4 bases short and J 6 bases short, with 6 bases between. CDR3 nucleotide sequence: TGCAGCGTTGTGGGCTCTGAAGCTTTCTTT. This translates into CSVVGSEAFF.

CDR3 region: CASSSLFDTQYF. The CDR3 coding sequence is TGTGCCAGCAGCTCTCTCTTCGATACGCAGTATTTT. The chain joins TRBV5-8 to TRBJ2-3, with D unresolved. V lost 3 bases and J lost 6, with 8 bases in between. Per the germline V gene, CDR1 is SGHTS and CDR2 is YDEGEE. This CDR3 is built from 12 residues.

The chain is built from TRBV6-5 and TRBJ1-2; D gene uncertain. CDR3 length: 12 residues. V was clipped by 10 bases and J by 8 bases, with 17 bases between them. CDR1 MNHEY and CDR2 SVGAGI come from the germline V gene. CDR3: CATWRDTSGYTF. In nucleotides, the CDR3 is TGTGCCACTTGGAGAGACACGTCGGGCTACACCTTC.